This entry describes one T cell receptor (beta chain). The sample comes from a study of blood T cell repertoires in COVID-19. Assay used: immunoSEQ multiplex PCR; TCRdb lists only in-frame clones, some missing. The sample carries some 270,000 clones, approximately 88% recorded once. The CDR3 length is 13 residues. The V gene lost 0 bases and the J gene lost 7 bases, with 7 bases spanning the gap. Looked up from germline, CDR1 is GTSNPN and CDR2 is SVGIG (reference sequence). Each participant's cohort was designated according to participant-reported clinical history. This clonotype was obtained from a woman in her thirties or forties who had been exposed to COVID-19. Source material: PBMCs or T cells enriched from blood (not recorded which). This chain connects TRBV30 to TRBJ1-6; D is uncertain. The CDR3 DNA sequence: TGTGCCTGGAGTGTAGCAGGAAATTCACCCCTCCACTTT. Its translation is CAWSVAGNSPLHF.